The following is a TCR beta chain sequence with its context. Only in-frame clones appear in the TCRdb table, and some are missing; sequencing was by immunoSEQ multiplex PCR. The repertoire has some 130,000 clones, approximately 86% of them found once; the top ten carry approximately 10%. This specimen comes from a study of blood T cell repertoires in COVID-19. Study-level background: Samples came from the United States, Italy and Spain, spanning acute and convalescent COVID-19.

With 2 bases clipped from V and 4 bases from J, the junction kept 1 base outside the gene matches. This CDR3 spans 14 amino acids. In germline, CDR1 is LNHDA, CDR2 SQIVND (reference sequence). This receptor was taken from a woman aged 70-85 years with COVID-19, enrolled during active disease. Sequencing was performed on peripheral blood. The rearrangement joins TRBV19 to TRBJ1-5; 8 bases match TRBD1. CDR3 sequence (DNA): TGTGCCAGTAGTATAACAGGGGGGAATCAGCCCCAGCATTTT. Translated, it gives CASSITGGNQPQHF.